What follows are 10 T cell receptor beta chains derived from one specimen sequenced in a study of cytomegalovirus exposure and HLA in healthy donors. Primers: 60 Vbeta forward and 13 Jbeta reverse. Data came from immunoSEQ multiplex PCR; TCRdb stores just in-frame clones and leaves some out. The data show over 130,000 clones, about 80% seen once. The sample was PBMCs. The source of these receptors is a man aged 30-40 years in good health and CMV-seropositive.

The rearrangement links TRBV20-1 to TRBJ2-1, with a tentative D call TRBD1 (6 bases). V gave up 7 bases and J gave up 9 bases, with 13 bases separating them. The CDR3 length is 11 residues. In germline, CDR1 is DFQATT, CDR2 SNEGSKA (reference sequence). CDR3 loop: CSGGQSTEQFF. CDR3 nucleotides: TGCAGTGGCGGACAGAGCACTGAGCAGTTCTTC.

The chain joins TRBV6-1 to TRBJ1-4; D may be TRBD1 (5 bases). The germline V gene encodes CDR1 MNHNS and CDR2 SASEGT. The ends were cut back, 6 bases at V and 6 bases at J, with 11 bases in the middle. The length of the CDR3 is 13 residues. The CDR3 loop is CASRWGLYEKLFF. CDR3 sequence (DNA): TGTGCCAGCAGATGGGGACTCTATGAAAAACTGTTTTTT.

The rearrangement uses TRBV19 and TRBJ1-2; 7 bases align to TRBD1. Looked up from germline, CDR1 is LNHDA and CDR2 is SQIVND (reference sequence). V lost 0 bases, J lost 3 bases, and 1 base stayed unmatched. The CDR3 runs to 14 residues. This CDR3 is CASSIDTGDYGYTF. The DNA of the CDR3 is TGTGCCAGTAGTATAGATACAGGGGACTATGGCTACACCTTC.

The chain recombines TRBV7-8 with TRBJ1-2, with TRBD1 identical over 8 bases. The CDR3 covers 14 residues. J was trimmed by 8 bases and V by 0 bases; bases with no gene match: 5. Germline lookup yields CDR1 SGHVS and CDR2 FQNEAQ. CDR3 coding DNA: TGTGCCAGCAGCTTAGCGCAGGGGGCGAGGGGCTACACCTTC. It translates to CASSLAQGARGYTF.

Comments on this clone: A read error may account for a junction end that differs from germline. This rearrangement joins TRBV7-9 to TRBJ1-5; possibly TRBD1 for D (5 bases). Germline V gene lookup returns CDR1 SEHNR and CDR2 FQNEAQ (reference sequence). The CDR3 totals 15 residues. The DNA of the CDR3 is TGTTCCAGCAGCTTTTACACGGGGGATAATCAGCCCCAGCATTTT. Encoded protein: CSSSFYTGDNQPQHF.

The V gene is TRBV6-1, the J gene TRBJ2-7; TRBD1 aligns across 7 bases. J gave up 12 bases and V 8 bases, and 10 bases lay outside the gene matches. This CDR3 contains 11 residues. The germline CDR1 and CDR2 sequences are MNHNS and SASEGT. CDR3 DNA sequence: TGTGCCAGCGAGGAATGGGACAGCTTGTACTTC. Its protein product is CASEEWDSLYF.

The rearrangement links TRBV7-3 to TRBJ2-5; D is unresolved. Near its end, the DNA agrees better with TRBJ2-7, so the J call may be wrong. Germline CDR1 is SGHTA and CDR2 is FQGTGA. The CDR3 loop spans 15 amino acids. For the CDR3, the DNA is TGTGCCCCTCCCCAGTCCCGGCGGATAGCCTACGAGCAGTACTTC. This translates into CAPPQSRRIAYEQYF.

The rearrangement links TRBV27 to TRBJ1-1; tentative D call: TRBD1 (5 bases). The CDR3 extends over 13 amino acids. Germline CDR1 reads MNHEY; CDR2 reads SMNVEV (reference sequence). With 2 bases removed from V and 4 bases from J, the gap between germline ends came to 8 bases. CDR3 sequence: CASSLTGGTEAFF. The CDR3 nucleotides are TGTGCCAGCAGTTTAACAGGCGGCACTGAAGCTTTCTTT.

This rearrangement joins TRBV5-4 to TRBJ1-2; weak D call: TRBD1 (6 bases). The CDR3 runs 13 residues. Germline V CDR1 and CDR2: SGHNT, YYREEE (reference sequence). V dropped 4 bases and J dropped 4 bases, with 11 bases sitting between them. DNA for the CDR3: TGTGCCAGCAGCCTCGGGGGGCTCTATGGCTACACCTTC. It translates to CASSLGGLYGYTF.

The gene calls are TRBV19 and TRBJ1-5; a weak D match, TRBD1 (5 bases). Germline V gene lookup returns CDR1 LNHDA and CDR2 SQIVND (reference sequence). The CDR3 has 14 residues. Trimming stripped 5 bases from V and 4 bases from J, with 12 bases between. The CDR3 DNA reads TGTGCCAGTAGTGGCAGGGTGTGGAATCAGCCCCAGCATTTT. Translation: CASSGRVWNQPQHF.